The 14 T cell receptor beta chains below all came from one sample that was sequenced in a study of blood T cells in healthy people across ages (dated by TCRdb to the mid-2010s). The method behind the library was 5' RACE. The sequencer was an Illumina HiSeq 2500. A second PCR of about 6 to 11 cycles was performed with a sample-barcoded 5' primer and a J-beta primer mix. The raw public data were reprocessed by TCRdb itself: fastp quality trimming at Q25, MiXCR clonotype calling, in-frame beta chains only. Here each entry gathers all rows of one CDR3 protein and keeps the most common genes and DNA. The table for this sample lists roughly 700,000 distinct CDR3 sequences; approximately 30% of them were counted only once. The ten top clones hold approximately 15% of the sample. Sequenced: blood. The source is a woman aged 80 or older in good health. Donor details come from another sample of the same person, matched by shared clones.

Ten or more counts support this clonotype. The chain recombines TRBV4-2 with TRBJ2-7; the D gene is possibly TRBD2 (6 bases). Per germline, CDR1 LGHNA and CDR2 YNFKEQ. V was pared by 1 base and J by 3 bases, with 16 bases between. The CDR3 has 16 residues. CDR3 DNA sequence: TGTGCCAGCAGCCAAGCCGGGACTGGGGCCCACTACGAGCAGTACTTC. It codes for CASSQAGTGAHYEQYF.

The sample holds many counts of this clonotype. The chain uses TRBV3-1 and TRBJ2-1, with 10 bases lining up with TRBD2. With V trimmed by 6 bases and J by 5 bases, 10 bases remained unmatched. Germline V gene data show CDR1 as LGHDT and CDR2 as YNNKEL (reference sequence). CDR3 size: 16 residues. The DNA of the CDR3 is TGTGCCAGCAGTATAATAGCGGGGGGTCCCAACAATGAGCAGTTCTTC. This encodes CASSIIAGGPNNEQFF.

This chain uses TRBV19 with TRBJ2-5; 8 bases fit TRBD2. The CDR3 runs to 13 residues. V dropped 4 bases and J dropped 11; count of bases not matched to a gene: 9. Germline CDR1 LNHDA, CDR2 SQIVND (reference sequence). As DNA, the CDR3 is TGTGCCAGTAGTAGCGGGGGGCTTGGTGAGCAGTACTTC. Translation: CASSSGGLGEQYF.

This sequence joins TRBV7-2 and TRBJ1-2; D remains ambiguous. Trimming removed 3 bases from V and 1 base from J, with 12 bases in between. Germline loops: CDR1 SGHTA, CDR2 FQGNSA. The CDR3 totals 15 residues. The CDR3 protein is CASSFDARINYGYTF. For the CDR3, the DNA is TGTGCCAGCAGCTTCGATGCAAGGATTAACTATGGCTACACCTTC.

This clonotype has just a few counts. The rearrangement links TRBV11-2 to TRBJ2-2, with D perhaps TRBD1 (7 bases). Germline V gene lookup returns CDR1 SGHAT and CDR2 FQNNGV. The CDR3 consists of 15 residues. The ends were cut back, 5 bases at V and 1 base at J, with 11 bases in the middle. This CDR3 is CASSRGTVNTGELFF. The CDR3 DNA is TGTGCCAGCAGCCGGGGGACAGTGAACACCGGGGAGCTGTTTTTT. Based on the CDR3 plus reference TRBV11-2 and TRBJ2-2, the full variable domain is EAGVAQSPRYKIIEKRQSVAFWCNPISGHATLYWYQQILGQGPKLLIQFQNNGVVDDSQLPKDRFSAERLKGVDSTLKIQPAKLEDSAVYLCASSRGTVNTGELFFGEGSRLTVL.

The genes are TRBV15 and TRBJ2-1; tentatively, D is TRBD2 (6 bases). The J call may be wrong; the DNA end is better matched by TRBJ2-7. The CDR3 sequence is 16 residues long. The germline V gene has CDR1 LNHNV and CDR2 YYDKDF (reference sequence). CDR3 DNA sequence: TGTGCCACCAGCAGAGATCACGGGGGAGGCTACAATGAGCAGTACTTC. This encodes CATSRDHGGGYNEQYF.

This clonotype was picked up one time. The genes are TRBV6-6 and TRBJ2-5, with D perhaps matching TRBD2 (6 bases). CDR1 is MNHNY, CDR2 SVGAGI, per germline (reference sequence). V shed 6 bases and J shed 2 bases, with 13 bases lying between them. The CDR3 length is 14 residues. The CDR3 DNA reads TGTGCCAGCAGGAAGGGTCGGGGGCAAGAGACCCAGTACTTC. Its translation: CASRKGRGQETQYF.

This clonotype occurred many times. The chain employs TRBV13 and TRBJ2-7; 7 nucleotides match TRBD1. V was clipped by 7 bases and J by 2 bases; unmatched bases: 8. CDR1 is PRHDT, CDR2 FYEKMQ, per germline (reference sequence). The CDR3 is 14 amino acids. The CDR3 region has the DNA TGTGCCAGCAACCAGGGGGACAGCACCTACGAGCAGTACTTC. Translated, it gives CASNQGDSTYEQYF.

This clonotype was seen more than once but under ten times. A much larger clone sits a single nucleotide away, making a read error possible. V usage is TRBV20-1 and J usage is TRBJ2-7; D uncertain. This CDR3 comprises 12 residues. CDR1 and CDR2 from the germline V gene are DFQATT and SNEGSKA (reference sequence). CDR3 loop: CRARDEKPLQYF. DNA for the CDR3: TGCAGGGCTAGAGATGAAAAGCCTTTGCAGTACTTC.

This clonotype was counted ten times or more. The chain combines TRBV30 with TRBJ2-7, with D perhaps TRBD2 (6 bases). V was pared by 1 base and J by 1 base, with 23 bases between. The CDR3 totals 18 residues. The germline CDR1 and CDR2 sequences are GTSNPN and SVGIG (reference sequence). The CDR3 DNA reads TGTGCCTGGAGTGCGAGGGGATGGGACTCCCGGGGGTCCTACGAGCAGTACTTC. Protein sequence: CAWSARGWDSRGSYEQYF.

This clonotype was recorded many times. This chain links TRBV12-3 or TRBV12-4 with TRBJ2-3; D remains unclear. The V and J ends lost 8 bases and 2 bases respectively, with 8 bases between them. The CDR3 is made up of 12 amino acids. The CDR3 DNA reads as TGTGCCAGCCGTGTTGTCACAGATACGCAGTATTTT. Protein sequence: CASRVVTDTQYF.

This clonotype was detected ten times or more. This chain links TRBV20-1 with TRBJ2-7; 7 nucleotides line up with TRBD1. Losses at the gene ends were 0 bases for V and 6 bases for J; bases not matched to a gene: 11. The germline V gene has CDR1 DFQATT and CDR2 SNEGSKA (reference sequence). The CDR3 totals 15 residues. Written as DNA, the CDR3 is TGCAGTGCTAGAGATGGCGACAGGGCGAAGGGCGAGCAGTACTTC. This encodes CSARDGDRAKGEQYF.

There are many counts of this clonotype. The rearrangement uses TRBV12-3 or TRBV12-4 and TRBJ2-3; the D gene is possibly TRBD2 (5 bases). The V end lost 3 bases, the J end lost 6 bases, and 13 bases lay between the germline ends. CDR3 length: 14 amino acids. Here the CDR3 DNA reads TGTGCCAGCAGTTTTGTGGGCCCGGGGGATACGCAGTATTTT. Encoded protein: CASSFVGPGDTQYF.

The chain couples TRBV30 to TRBJ2-1; D is perhaps TRBD1 or TRBD2 (5 bases each). The CDR3 runs to 15 residues. Germline CDR1 and CDR2: GTSNPN and SVGIG (reference sequence). V was clipped by 0 bases and J by 5 bases, with 14 bases between them. CDR3 in amino acids: CAWSVALRGDNEQFF. The CDR3 DNA reads as TGTGCCTGGAGTGTAGCCCTGAGGGGTGACAATGAGCAGTTCTTC.